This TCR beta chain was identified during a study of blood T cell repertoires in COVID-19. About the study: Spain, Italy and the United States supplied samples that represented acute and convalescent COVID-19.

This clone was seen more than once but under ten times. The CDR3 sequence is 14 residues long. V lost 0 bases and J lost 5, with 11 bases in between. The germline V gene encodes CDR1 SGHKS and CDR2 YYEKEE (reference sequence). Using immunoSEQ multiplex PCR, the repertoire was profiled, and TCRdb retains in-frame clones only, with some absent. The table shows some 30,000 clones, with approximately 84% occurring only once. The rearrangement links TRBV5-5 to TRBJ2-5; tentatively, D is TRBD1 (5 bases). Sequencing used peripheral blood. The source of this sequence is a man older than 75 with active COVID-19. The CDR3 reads CASSLDRFAETQYF. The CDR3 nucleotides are TGTGCCAGCAGCTTGGACAGGTTCGCGGAGACCCAGTACTTC.